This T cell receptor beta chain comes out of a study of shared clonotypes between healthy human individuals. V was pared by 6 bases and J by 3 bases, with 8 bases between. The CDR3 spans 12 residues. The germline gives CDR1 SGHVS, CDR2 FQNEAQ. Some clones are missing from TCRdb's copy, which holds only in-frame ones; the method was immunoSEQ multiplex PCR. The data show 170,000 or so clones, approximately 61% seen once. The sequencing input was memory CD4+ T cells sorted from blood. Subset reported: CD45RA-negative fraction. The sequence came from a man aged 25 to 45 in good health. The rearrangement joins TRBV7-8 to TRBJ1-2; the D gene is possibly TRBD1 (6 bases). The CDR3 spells CASSHRDYGYTF. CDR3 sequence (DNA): TGTGCCAGCAGTCACAGGGACTATGGCTACACCTTC.